This TCR beta chain derives from a study of blood T cell repertoires in COVID-19. Overall study: The United States, Italy and Spain were the sources of the acute and convalescent COVID-19 samples.

Germline values: CDR1 GTSNPN, CDR2 SVGIG (reference sequence). With V trimmed by 8 bases and J by 1 base, 14 bases remained unmatched. There are 17 residues in the CDR3. Libraries were prepared by immunoSEQ multiplex PCR; TCRdb keeps only in-frame clonotypes and omits some of them. The sample holds some 53,000 clones, 86% seen once. The rearrangement uses TRBV30 and TRBJ2-6, with 7 positions matching TRBD1. Material: peripheral blood. The TCR sequence derives from a man in his 70s with acute or convalescent COVID-19. The CDR3 sequence is CARKWTGYSSGANVLTF. CDR3 DNA sequence: TGTGCCCGTAAGTGGACAGGATATTCGTCTGGGGCCAACGTCCTGACTTTC.